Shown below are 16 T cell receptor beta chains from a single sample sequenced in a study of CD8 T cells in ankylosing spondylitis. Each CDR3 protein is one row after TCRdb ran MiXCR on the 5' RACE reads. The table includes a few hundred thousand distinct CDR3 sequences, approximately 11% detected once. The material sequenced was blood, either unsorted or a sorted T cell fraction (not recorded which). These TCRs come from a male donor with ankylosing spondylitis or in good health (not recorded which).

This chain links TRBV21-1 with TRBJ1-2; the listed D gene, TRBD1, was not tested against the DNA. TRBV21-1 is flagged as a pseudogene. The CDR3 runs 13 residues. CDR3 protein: CASSWQGARGYTF. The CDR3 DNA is TGTGCCAGCAGCTGGCAGGGGGCGAGAGGCTACACCTTC.

The CDR3 sequence is CASSVQGDTGELFF. CDR3 DNA: TGTGCCAGCAGTGTACAGGGGGACACCGGGGAGCTGTTTTTT. The chain joins TRBV6-1 to TRBJ2-2; TRBD1 agrees at 8 bases. The CDR3 consists of 14 residues. The V segment lost 4 bases and the J segment 3 bases; nucleotides outside the gene matches: 1. The germline V gene has CDR1 MNHNS and CDR2 SASEGT.

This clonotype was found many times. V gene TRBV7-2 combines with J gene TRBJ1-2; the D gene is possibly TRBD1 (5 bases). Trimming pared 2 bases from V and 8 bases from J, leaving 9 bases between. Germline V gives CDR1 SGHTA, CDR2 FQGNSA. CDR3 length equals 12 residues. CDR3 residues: CASSLWGGGYTF. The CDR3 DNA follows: TGTGCCAGCAGCTTATGGGGGGGAGGCTACACCTTC.

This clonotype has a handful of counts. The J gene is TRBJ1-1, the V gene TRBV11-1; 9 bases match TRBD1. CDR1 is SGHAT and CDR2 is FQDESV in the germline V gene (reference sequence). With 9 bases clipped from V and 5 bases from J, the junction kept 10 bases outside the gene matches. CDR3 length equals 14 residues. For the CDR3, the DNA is TGTGCCAGTAGTAGAGGACAGGGGAGAACTGAAGCTTTCTTT. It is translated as CASSRGQGRTEAFF.

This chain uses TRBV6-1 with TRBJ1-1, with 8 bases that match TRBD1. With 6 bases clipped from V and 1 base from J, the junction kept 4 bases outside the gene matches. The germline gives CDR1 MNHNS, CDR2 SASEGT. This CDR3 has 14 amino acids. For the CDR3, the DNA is TGTGCCAGCAGCGGACAGGGAAGGAACACTGAAGCTTTCTTT. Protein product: CASSGQGRNTEAFF.

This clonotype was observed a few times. CDR3 amino acids: CASSFGRTDYGYTF. CDR3 bases: TGCGCCAGCAGCTTCGGAAGGACAGACTATGGCTACACCTTC. This chain links TRBV5-1 with TRBJ1-2; TRBD1 might be the D (6 bases). V shed 2 bases and J shed 3 bases, with 11 bases lying between them. CDR1 is SGHRS, CDR2 YFSETQ, per germline. This CDR3 is 14 amino acids long. Full variable domain (remainder filled in from reference TRBV5-1 and TRBJ1-2): KAGVTQTPRYLIKTRGQQVTLSCSPISGHRSVSWYQQTPGQGLQFLFEYFSETQRNKGNFPGRFSGRQFSNSRSEMNVSTLELGDSALYLCASSFGRTDYGYTFGSGTRLTVV.

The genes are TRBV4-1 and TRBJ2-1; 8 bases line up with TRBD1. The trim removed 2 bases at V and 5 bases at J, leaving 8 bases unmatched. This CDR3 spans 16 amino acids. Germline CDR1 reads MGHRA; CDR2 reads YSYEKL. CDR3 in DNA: TGCGCCAGCAGCCAAACCAGGGGGCGCTTTGACAATGAGCAGTTCTTC. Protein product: CASSQTRGRFDNEQFF.

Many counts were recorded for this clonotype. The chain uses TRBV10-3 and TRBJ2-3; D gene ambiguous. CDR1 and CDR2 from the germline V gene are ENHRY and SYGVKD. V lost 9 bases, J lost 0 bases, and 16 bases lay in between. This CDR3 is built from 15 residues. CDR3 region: CAIALQKTSTDTQYF. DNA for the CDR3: TGTGCCATAGCCCTACAGAAAACTAGCACAGATACGCAGTATTTT.

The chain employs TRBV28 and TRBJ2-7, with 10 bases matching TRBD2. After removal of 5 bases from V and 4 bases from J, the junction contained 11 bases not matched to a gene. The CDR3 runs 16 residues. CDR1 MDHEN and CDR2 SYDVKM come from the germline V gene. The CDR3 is CASSALTSGRVYEQYF. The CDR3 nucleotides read TGTGCCAGCAGTGCCCTTACCAGCGGGAGGGTGTACGAGCAGTACTTC.

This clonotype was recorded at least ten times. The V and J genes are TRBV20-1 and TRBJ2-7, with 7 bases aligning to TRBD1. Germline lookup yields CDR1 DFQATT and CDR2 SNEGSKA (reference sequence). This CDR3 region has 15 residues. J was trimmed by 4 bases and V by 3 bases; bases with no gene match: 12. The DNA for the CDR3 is TGCAGTGCTAGGGAACCAGGGGACAGAGTTTACGAGCAGTACTTC. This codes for CSAREPGDRVYEQYF.

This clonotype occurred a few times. DNA of the CDR3: TGTGCCAGCAGCCCCGGGACTCCTTGGGACAATGAGCAGTTCTTC. Encoded protein: CASSPGTPWDNEQFF. This chain joins TRBV7-2 and TRBJ2-1; TRBD2 might be the D (6 bases). Trimming left V 5 bases short and J 5 bases short, with 16 bases between. Germline V CDR1 and CDR2: SGHTA, FQGNSA. The CDR3 runs 15 residues.

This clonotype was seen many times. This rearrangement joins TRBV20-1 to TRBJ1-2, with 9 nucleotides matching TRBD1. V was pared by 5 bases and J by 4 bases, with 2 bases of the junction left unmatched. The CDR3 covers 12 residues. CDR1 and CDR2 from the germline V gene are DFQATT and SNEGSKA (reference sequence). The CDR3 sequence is CSALDRGYGYTF. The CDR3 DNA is TGCAGTGCTTTGGACAGGGGCTATGGCTACACCTTC.

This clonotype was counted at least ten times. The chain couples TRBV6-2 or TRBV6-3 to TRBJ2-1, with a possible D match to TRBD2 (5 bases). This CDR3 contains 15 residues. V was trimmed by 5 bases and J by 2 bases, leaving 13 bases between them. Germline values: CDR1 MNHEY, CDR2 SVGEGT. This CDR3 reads CASSATIEAYNEQFF. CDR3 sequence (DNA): TGTGCCAGCAGTGCGACTATAGAGGCCTACAATGAGCAGTTCTTC.

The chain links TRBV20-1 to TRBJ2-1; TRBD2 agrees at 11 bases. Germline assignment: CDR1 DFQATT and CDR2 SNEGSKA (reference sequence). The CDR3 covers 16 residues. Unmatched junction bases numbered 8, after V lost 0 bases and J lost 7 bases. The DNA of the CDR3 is TGCAGTGCTAGAGAGGGGGTAGCGGGGGGGCGAAATGAGCAGTTCTTC. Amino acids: CSAREGVAGGRNEQFF.

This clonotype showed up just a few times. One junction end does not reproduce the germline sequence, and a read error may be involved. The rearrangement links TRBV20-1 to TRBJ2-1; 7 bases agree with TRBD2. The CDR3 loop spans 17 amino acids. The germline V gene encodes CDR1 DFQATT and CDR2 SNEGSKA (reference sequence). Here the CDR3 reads CCARDPTGLADYNEQFF. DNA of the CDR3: TGCTGTGCTAGAGATCCGACTGGCCTAGCGGACTACAATGAGCAGTTCTTC.

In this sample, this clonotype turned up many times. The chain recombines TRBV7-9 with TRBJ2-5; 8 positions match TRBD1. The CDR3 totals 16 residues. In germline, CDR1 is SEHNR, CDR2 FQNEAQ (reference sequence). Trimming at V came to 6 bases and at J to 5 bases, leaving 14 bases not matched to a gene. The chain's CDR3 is CASSPEFRGLVETQYF. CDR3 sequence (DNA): TGTGCCAGCAGTCCCGAGTTCAGGGGGCTGGTGGAGACCCAGTACTTC.